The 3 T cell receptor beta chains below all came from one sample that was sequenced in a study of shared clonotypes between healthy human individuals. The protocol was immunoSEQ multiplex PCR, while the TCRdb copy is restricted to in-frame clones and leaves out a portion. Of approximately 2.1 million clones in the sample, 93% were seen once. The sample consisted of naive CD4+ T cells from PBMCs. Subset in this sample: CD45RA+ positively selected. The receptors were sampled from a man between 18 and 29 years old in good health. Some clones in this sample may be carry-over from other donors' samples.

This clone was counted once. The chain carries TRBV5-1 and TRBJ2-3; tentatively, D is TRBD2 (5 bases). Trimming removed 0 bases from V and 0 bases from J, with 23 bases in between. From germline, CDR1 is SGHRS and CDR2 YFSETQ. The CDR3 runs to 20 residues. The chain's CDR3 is CASSLGYPTRRSSSTDTQYF. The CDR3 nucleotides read TGCGCCAGCAGCTTGGGGTACCCGACCCGGAGGAGCTCTAGCACAGATACGCAGTATTTT.

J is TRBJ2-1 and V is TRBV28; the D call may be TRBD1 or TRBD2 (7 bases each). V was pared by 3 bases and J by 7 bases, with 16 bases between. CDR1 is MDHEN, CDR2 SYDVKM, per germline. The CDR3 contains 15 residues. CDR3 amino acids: CASSFLPRGGNEQFF. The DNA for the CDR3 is TGTGCCAGCAGTTTTTTGCCCAGGGGGGGTAATGAGCAGTTCTTC.

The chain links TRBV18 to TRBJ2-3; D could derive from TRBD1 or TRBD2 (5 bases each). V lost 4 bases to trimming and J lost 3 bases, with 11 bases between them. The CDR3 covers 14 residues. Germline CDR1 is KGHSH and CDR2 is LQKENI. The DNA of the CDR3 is TGTGCCAGCTCACGGGACCTGGGAACAGATACGCAGTATTTT. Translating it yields CASSRDLGTDTQYF.